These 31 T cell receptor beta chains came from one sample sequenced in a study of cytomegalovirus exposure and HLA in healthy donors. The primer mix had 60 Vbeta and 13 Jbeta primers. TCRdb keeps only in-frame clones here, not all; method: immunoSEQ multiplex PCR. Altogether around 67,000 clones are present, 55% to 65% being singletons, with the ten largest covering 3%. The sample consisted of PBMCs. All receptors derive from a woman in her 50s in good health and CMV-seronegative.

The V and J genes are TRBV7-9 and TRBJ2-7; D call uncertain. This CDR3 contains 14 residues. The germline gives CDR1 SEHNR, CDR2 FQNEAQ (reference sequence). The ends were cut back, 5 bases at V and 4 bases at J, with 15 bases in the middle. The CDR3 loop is CASSLGWVGYEQYF. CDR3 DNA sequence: TGTGCCAGCAGCCTAGGTTGGGTCGGGTACGAGCAGTACTTC.

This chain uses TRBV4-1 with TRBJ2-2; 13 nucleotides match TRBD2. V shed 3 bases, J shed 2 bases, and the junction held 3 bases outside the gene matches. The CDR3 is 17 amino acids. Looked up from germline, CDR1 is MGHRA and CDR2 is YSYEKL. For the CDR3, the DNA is TGCGCCAGCAGCCAGAGACTAGCGGGAGGTAACACCGGGGAGCTGTTTTTT. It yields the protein CASSQRLAGGNTGELFF.

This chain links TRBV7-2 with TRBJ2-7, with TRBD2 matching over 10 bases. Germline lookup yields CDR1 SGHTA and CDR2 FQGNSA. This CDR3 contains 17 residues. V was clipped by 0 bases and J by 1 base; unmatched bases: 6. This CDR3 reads CASSLATRTSGSYEQYF. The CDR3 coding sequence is TGTGCCAGCAGCTTAGCGACTAGGACTAGCGGATCCTACGAGCAGTACTTC.

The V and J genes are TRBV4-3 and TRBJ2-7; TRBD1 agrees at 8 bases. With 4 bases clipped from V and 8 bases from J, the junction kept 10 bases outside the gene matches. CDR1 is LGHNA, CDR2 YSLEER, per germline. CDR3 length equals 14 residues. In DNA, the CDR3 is TGCGCCAGCAGCCCCACCGGACAGGGCGTCAAGCAGTACTTC. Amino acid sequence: CASSPTGQGVKQYF.

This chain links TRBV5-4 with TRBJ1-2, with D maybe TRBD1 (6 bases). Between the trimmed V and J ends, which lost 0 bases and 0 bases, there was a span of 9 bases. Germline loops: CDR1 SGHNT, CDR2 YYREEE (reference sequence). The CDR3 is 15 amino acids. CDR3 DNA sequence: TGTGCCAGCAGCTTGGACAGGGCCTCTAACTATGGCTACACCTTC. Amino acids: CASSLDRASNYGYTF.

In DNA, the CDR3 is TGTGCCAGCAGCTTAAAGGGGGAAGGGACAGGGGCCTGGGCCTACGAGCAGTACTTC. This gives the protein CASSLKGEGTGAWAYEQYF. V usage is TRBV7-2 and J usage is TRBJ2-7; 10 bases map to TRBD1. This CDR3 is 19 amino acids long. V gave up 2 bases and J gave up 2 bases; unmatched junction bases: 15. Germline V gene data show CDR1 as SGHTA and CDR2 as FQGNSA. Variable domain in full (rest from reference TRBV7-2 and TRBJ2-7): GAGVSQSPSNKVTEKGKDVELRCDPISGHTALYWYRQSLGQGLEFLIYFQGNSAPDKSGLPSDRFSAERTGGSVSTLTIQRTQQEDSAVYLCASSLKGEGTGAWAYEQYFGPGTRLTVT.

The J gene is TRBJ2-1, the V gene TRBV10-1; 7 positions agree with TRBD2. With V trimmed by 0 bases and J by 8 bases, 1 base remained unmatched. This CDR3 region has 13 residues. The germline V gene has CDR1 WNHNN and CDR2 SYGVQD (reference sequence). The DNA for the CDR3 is TGCGCCAGCAGTGAGTCGCGGGGGTATGAGCAGTTCTTC. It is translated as CASSESRGYEQFF.

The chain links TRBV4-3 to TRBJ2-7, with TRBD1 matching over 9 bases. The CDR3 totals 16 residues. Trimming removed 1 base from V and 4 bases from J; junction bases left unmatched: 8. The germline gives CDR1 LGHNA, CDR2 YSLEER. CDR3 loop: CASSQGEQGAGYEQYF. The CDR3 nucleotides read TGCGCCAGCAGCCAAGGGGAACAGGGGGCAGGTTACGAGCAGTACTTC.

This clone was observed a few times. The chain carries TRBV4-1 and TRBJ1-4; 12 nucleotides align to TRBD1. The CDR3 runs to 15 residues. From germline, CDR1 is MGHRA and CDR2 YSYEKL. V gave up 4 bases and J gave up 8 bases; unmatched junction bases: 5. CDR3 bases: TGCGCCAGCAGCCTAACCGGGACAGGGGGCGAAAAACTGTTTTTT. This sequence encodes CASSLTGTGGEKLFF.

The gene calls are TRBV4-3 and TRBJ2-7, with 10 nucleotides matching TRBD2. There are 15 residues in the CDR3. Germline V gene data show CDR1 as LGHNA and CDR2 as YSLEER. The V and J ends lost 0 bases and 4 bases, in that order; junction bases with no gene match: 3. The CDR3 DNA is TGCGCCAGCAGCCAAGAACTAGCGGGAACGTACGAGCAGTACTTC. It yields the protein CASSQELAGTYEQYF.

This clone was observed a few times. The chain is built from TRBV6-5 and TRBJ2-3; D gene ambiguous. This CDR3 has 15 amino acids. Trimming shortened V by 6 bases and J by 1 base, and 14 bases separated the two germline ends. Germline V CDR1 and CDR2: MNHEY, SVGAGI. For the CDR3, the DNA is TGTGCCAGCAGCCGTACCGGTTCGGGCACAGATACGCAGTATTTT. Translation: CASSRTGSGTDTQYF.

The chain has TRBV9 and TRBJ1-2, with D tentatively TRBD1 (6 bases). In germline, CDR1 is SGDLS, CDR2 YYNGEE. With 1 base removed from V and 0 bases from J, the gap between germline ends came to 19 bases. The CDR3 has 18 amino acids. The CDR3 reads CASSVSPGQGSTNYGYTF. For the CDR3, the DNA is TGTGCCAGCAGCGTATCTCCGGGACAAGGCTCTACTAACTATGGCTACACCTTC.

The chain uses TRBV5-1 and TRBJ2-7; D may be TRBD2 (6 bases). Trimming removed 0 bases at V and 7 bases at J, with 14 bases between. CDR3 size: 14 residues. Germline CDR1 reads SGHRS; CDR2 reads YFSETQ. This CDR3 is CASSLEAGSYEQYF. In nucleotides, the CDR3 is TGCGCCAGCAGCTTGGAGGCGGGATCGTATGAGCAGTACTTC.

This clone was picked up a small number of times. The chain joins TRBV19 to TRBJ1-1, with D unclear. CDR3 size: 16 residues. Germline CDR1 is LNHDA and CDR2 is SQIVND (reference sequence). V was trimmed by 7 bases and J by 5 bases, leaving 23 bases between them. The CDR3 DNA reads TGTGCCAGTACCACTAATGCTGCGGGTACCGTAACTGAAGCTTTCTTT. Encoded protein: CASTTNAAGTVTEAFF. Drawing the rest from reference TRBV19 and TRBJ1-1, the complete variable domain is DGGITQSPKYLFRKEGQNVTLSCEQNLNHDAMYWYRQDPGQGLRLIYYSQIVNDFQKGDIAEGYSVSREKKESFPLTVTSAQKNPTAFYLCASTTNAAGTVTEAFFGQGTRLTVV.

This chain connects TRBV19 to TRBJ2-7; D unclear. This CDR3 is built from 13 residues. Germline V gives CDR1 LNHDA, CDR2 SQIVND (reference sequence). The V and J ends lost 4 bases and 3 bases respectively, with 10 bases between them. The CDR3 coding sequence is TGTGCCAGTAGTACCCTCGGTAGCTACGAGCAGTACTTC. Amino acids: CASSTLGSYEQYF.

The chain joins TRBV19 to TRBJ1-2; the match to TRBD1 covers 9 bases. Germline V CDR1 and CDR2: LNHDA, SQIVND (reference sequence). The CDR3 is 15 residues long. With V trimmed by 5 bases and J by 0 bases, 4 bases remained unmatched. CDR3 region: CASSAQGAANYGYTF. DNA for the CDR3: TGTGCCAGTAGTGCACAGGGGGCAGCTAACTATGGCTACACCTTC.

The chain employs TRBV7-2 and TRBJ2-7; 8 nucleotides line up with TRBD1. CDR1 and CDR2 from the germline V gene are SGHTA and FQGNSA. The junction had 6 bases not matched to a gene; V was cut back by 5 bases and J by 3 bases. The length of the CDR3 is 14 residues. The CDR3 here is CASSLGTGIYEQYF. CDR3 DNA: TGTGCCAGCAGCCTAGGGACAGGTATCTACGAGCAGTACTTC.

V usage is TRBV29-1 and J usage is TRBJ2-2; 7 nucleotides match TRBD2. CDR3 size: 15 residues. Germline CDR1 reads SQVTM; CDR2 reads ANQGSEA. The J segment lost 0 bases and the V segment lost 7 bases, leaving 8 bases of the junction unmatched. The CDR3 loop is CSAHASGANTGELFF. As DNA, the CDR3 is TGCAGCGCGCACGCTAGCGGAGCGAACACCGGGGAGCTGTTTTTT.

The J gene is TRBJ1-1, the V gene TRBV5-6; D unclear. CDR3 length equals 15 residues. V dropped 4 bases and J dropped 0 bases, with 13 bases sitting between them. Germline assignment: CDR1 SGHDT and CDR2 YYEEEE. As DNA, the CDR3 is TGTGCCAGCAGCGCCGTGGGAGCGGTGAACACTGAAGCTTTCTTT. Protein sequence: CASSAVGAVNTEAFF.

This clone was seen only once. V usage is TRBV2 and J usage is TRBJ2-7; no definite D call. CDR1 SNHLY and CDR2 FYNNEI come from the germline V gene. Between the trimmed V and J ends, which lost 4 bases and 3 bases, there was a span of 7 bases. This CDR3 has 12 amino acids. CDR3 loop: CASSAPDYEQYF. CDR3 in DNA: TGTGCCAGCAGTGCGCCAGACTACGAGCAGTACTTC. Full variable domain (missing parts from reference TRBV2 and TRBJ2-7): EPEVTQTPSHQVTQMGQEVILRCVPISNHLYFYWYRQILGQKVEFLVSFYNNEISEKSEIFDDQFSVERPDGSNFTLKIRSTKLEDSAMYFCASSAPDYEQYFGPGTRLTVT.

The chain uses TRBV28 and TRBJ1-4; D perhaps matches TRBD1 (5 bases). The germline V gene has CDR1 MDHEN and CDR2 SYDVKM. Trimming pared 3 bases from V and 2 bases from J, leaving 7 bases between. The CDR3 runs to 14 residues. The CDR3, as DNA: TGTGCCAGCAGTTTCGGGGGGACTAATGAAAAACTGTTTTTT. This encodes CASSFGGTNEKLFF.

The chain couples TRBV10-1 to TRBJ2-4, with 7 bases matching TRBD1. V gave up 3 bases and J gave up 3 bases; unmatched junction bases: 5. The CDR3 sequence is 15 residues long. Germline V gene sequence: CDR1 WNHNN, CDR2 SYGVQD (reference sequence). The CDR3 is CASSENRGDKNIQYF. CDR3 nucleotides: TGCGCCAGCAGTGAAAACAGGGGTGACAAAAACATTCAGTACTTC.

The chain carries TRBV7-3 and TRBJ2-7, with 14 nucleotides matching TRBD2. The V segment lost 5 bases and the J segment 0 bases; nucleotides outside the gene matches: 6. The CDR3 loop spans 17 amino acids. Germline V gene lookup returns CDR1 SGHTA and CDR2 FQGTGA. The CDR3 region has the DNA TGTGCCAGCAGCATCGGGACTAGCGGGAGACGCTCCTACGAGCAGTACTTC. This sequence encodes CASSIGTSGRRSYEQYF.

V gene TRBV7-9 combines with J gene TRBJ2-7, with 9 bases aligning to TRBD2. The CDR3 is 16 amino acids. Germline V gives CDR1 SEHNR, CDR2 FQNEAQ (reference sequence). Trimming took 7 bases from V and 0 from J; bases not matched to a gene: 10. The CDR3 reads CASMEREDRNSYEQYF. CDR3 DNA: TGTGCCAGCATGGAGCGGGAGGACCGAAACTCCTACGAGCAGTACTTC.

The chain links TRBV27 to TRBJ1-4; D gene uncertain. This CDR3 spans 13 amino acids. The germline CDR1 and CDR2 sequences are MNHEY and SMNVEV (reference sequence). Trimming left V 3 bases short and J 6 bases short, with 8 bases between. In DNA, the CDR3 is TGTGCCAGCAGTTTCCTCCGGGATGAAAAACTGTTTTTT. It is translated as CASSFLRDEKLFF.

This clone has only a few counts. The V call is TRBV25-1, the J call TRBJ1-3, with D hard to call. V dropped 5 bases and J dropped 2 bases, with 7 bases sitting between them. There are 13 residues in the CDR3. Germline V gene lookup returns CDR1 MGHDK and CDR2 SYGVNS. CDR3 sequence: CASSPRAGNTIYF. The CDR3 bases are TGTGCCAGCAGTCCCCGGGCTGGAAACACCATATATTTT.

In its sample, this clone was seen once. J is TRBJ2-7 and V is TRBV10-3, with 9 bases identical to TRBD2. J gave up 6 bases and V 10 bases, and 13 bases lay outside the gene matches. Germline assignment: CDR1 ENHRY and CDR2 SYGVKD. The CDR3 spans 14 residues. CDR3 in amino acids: CASSLAGVPSEQYF. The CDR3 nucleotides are TGTGCCAGCTCGTTAGCGGGAGTCCCCAGCGAGCAGTACTTC.

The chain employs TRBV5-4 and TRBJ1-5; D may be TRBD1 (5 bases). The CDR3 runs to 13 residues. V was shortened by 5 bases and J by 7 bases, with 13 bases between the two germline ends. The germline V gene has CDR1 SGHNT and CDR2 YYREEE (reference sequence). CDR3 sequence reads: CASSPDRSQPQHF. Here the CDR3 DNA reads TGTGCCAGCAGTCCCGACAGATCCCAGCCCCAGCATTTT. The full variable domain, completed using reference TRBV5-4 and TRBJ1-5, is ETGVTQSPTHLIKTRGQQVTLRCSSQSGHNTVSWYQQALGQGPQFIFQYYREEENGRGNFPPRFSGLQFPNYSSELNVNALELDDSALYLCASSPDRSQPQHFGDGTRLSIL.

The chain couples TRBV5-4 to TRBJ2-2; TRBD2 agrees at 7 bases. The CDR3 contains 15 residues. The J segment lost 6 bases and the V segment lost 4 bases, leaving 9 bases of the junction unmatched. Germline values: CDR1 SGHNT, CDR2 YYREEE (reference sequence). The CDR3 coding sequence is TGTGCCAGCAGCGATCTTACTAGCGTCCCCGGGGAGCTGTTTTTT. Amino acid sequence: CASSDLTSVPGELFF.

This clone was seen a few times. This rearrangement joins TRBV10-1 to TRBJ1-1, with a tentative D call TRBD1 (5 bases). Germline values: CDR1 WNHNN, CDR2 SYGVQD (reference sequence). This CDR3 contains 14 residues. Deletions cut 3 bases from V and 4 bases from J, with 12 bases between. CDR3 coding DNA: TGCGCCAGCAGTGAACGTCAGGGAATCACTGAAGCTTTCTTT. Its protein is CASSERQGITEAFF.

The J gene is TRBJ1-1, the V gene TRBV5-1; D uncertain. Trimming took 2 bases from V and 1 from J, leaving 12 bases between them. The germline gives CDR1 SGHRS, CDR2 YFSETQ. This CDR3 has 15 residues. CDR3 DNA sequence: TGCGCCAGCAGCTTTTCGGCGGTCGAGAACACTGAAGCTTTCTTT. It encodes CASSFSAVENTEAFF.